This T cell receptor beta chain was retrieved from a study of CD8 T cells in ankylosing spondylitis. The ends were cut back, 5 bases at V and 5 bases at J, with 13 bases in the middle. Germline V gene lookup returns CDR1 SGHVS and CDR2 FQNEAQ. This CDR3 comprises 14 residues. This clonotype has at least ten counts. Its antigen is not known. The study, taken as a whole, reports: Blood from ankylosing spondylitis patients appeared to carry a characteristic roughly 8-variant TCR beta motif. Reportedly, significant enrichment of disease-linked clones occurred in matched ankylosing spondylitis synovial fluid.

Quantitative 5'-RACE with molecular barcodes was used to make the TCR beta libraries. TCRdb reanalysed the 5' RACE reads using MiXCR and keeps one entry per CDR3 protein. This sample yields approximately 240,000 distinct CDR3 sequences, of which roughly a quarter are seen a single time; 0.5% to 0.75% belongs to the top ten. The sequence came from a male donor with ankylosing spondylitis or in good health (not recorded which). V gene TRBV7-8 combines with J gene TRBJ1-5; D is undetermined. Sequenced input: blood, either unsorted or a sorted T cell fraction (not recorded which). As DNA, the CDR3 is TGTGCCAGCAGCCTAGGCAGTTGGGATCAGCCCCAGCATTTT. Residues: CASSLGSWDQPQHF.